This T cell receptor (beta chain) originates from a study of breast tumors, draining lymph nodes, adjacent tissues. Whole-study findings and limits: Compared with basal-like, luminal-like tumors shared significantly more repertoire with nontumor tissue. Tumor TCR diversity was below lymph nodes but above nontumor tissue.

Samples came from axillary lymph nodes draining the breast cancer. The CDR3 totals 15 residues. The V and J ends lost 6 bases and 3 bases, in that order; junction bases with no gene match: 7. Germline CDR1 and CDR2: MDHEN and SYDVKM. TCRdb re-called the multiplex PCR reads through MiXCR, storing one row per CDR3 protein. The data hold 200,000 to 250,000 distinct CDR3 sequences, with approximately 36% observed a single time. In the case of this clonotype: Its antigen is unknown.

This receptor was identified in a female donor with breast cancer. Some clones in this sample may be carry-over from other donors' samples. The chain combines TRBV28 with TRBJ2-2, with 7 bases matching TRBD1. The sequenced sample consisted of axillary lymph node tissue. The CDR3 DNA reads as TGTGCCAGCAGGGCCGGGACAGCGTACACCGGGGAGCTGTTTTTT. Its protein is CASRAGTAYTGELFF.